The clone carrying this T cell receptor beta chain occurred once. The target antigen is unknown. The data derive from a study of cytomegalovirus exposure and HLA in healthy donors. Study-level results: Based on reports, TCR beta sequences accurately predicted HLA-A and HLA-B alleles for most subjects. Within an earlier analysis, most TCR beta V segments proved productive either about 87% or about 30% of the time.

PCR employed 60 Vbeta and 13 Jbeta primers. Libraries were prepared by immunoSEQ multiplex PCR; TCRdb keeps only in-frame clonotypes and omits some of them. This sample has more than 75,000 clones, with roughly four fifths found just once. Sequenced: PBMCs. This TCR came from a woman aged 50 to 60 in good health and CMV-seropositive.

In nucleotides, the CDR3 is TGTGCCAGCGGCAGGGATGGGTCCTACAATGAGCAGTTCTTC. This codes for CASGRDGSYNEQFF. The chain has TRBV2 and TRBJ2-1; D may be TRBD1 (5 bases). Germline loops: CDR1 SNHLY, CDR2 FYNNEI. The germline V and J ends were trimmed by 8 bases and 1 base, with 12 bases remaining between them. The CDR3 sequence is 14 residues long.